Described below is a single T cell receptor (beta chain) sequence and its context. The record originates from a study of control samples from healthy donors and cancer patients. The data were produced by immunoSEQ multiplex PCR, yet TCRdb's version contains in-frame clones alone and is incomplete. The table lists over 80,000 clones, roughly four fifths of them singletons. The V gene's germline CDR1 is SGHNT and CDR2 YYREEE (reference sequence). This CDR3 has 13 residues. The junction had 7 bases not matched to a gene; V was cut back by 1 base and J by 12 bases. The source is a man aged 55 to 70 in good health. Source material: blood. This chain joins TRBV5-4 and TRBJ1-1; 9 bases are shared with TRBD1. CDR3 nucleotide sequence: TGTGCCAGCAGCTTGCAGGGACAGGGAATCTCTTTCTTT. This codes for CASSLQGQGISFF.